This T cell receptor (beta chain) was captured by sequencing in a study of T cells in Graves' hyperthyroidism and ophthalmopathy. General study results and limits: In blood, most of the thyroid clonotypes expanded above 0.001 were also present. Ophthalmopathy could be told apart from stable hyperthyroidism with a 13 V-J model.

The CDR3 is 13 amino acids. Germline V gene sequence: CDR1 SNHLY, CDR2 FYNNEI. V was cut by 7 bases and J by 3 bases, with 10 bases left in between. Amplification of TCR beta CDR3 regions was performed using RNA transcripts as template. The TCR CDR3 first-round RT-PCR relied on the HTBI primer set. TCRdb itself ran the multiplex PCR reads through MiXCR, one entry per CDR3 protein. The sample lists hundreds of thousands of distinct CDR3 sequences; approximately 40% were seen once. Graves' hyperthyroidism qualified as stable when ophthalmopathy did not progress within 18 months. Any patient presenting with uncontrolled infection, other autoimmune disease, pregnancy or lactation was left out. A note on this clonotype: What it binds is not known.

The sequence came from a man aged 18 to 29 with Graves' hyperthyroidism. V usage is TRBV2 and J usage is TRBJ1-5; tentative D call: TRBD1 (5 bases). The sample comprised blood. The CDR3 loop reads CASNGGFNQPQHF. The DNA of the CDR3 is TGTGCCAGCAACGGGGGGTTCAATCAGCCCCAGCATTTT. The variable domain in full, with the rest retrieved from reference TRBV2 and TRBJ1-5, is EPEVTQTPSHQVTQMGQEVILRCVPISNHLYFYWYRQILGQKVEFLVSFYNNEISEKSEIFDDQFSVERPDGSNFTLKIRSTKLEDSAMYFCASNGGFNQPQHFGDGTRLSIL.